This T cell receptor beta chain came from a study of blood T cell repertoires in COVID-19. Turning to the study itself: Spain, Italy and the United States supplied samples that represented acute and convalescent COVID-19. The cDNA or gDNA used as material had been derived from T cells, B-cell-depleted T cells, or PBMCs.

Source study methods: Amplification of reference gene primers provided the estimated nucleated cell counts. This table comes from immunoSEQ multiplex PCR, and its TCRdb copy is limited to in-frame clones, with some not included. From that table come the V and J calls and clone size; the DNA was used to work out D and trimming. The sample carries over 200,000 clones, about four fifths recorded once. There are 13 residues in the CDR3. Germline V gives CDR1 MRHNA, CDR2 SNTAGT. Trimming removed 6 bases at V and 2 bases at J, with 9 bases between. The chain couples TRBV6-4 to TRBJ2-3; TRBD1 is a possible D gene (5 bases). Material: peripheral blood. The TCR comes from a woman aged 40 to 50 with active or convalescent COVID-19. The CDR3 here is CASSRQNTDTQYF. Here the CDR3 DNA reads TGTGCCAGCAGCAGACAGAACACAGATACGCAGTATTTT.